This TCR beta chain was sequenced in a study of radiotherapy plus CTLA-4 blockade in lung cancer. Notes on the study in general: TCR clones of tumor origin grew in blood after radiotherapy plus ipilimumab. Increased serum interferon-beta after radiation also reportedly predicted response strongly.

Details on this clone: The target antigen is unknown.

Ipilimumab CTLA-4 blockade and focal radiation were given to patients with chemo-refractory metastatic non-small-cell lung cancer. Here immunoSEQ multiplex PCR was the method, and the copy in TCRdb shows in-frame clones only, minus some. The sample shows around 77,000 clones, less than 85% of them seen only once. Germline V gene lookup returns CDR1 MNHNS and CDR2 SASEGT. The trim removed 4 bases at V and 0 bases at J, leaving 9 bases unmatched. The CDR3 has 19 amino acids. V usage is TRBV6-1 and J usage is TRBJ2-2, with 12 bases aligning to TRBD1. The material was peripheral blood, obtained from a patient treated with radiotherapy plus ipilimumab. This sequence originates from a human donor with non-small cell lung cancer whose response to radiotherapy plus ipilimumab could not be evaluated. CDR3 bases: TGTGCCAGCAGTGGAACAGGGACAGGGGGCGCCTCGAACACCGGGGAGCTGTTTTTT. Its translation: CASSGTGTGGASNTGELFF.